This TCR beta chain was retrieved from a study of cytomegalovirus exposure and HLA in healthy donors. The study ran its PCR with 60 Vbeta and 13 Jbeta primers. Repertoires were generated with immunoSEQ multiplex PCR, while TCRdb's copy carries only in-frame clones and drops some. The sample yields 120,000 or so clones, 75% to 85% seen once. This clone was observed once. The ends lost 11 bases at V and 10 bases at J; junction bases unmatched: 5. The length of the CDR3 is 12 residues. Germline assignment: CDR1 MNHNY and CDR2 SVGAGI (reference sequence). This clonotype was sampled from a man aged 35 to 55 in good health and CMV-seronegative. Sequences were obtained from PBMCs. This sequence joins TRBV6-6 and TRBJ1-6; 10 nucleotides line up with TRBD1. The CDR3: CAGSTGGSPLHF. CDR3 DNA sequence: TGTGCCGGGTCGACAGGGGGCTCACCCCTCCACTTT.